The 14 T cell receptor beta chains presented below share a single source sample, sequenced in a study of identical twins. TCRdb independently ran MiXCR on the 5' RACE reads; one entry per CDR3 protein. The sample has about 470,000 distinct CDR3 sequences; approximately 25% are singletons. These same records also appear under a second study, on T cells expressing NK-cell markers.

Material: CD4+ T cells sorted from blood. All receptors come from a woman aged 18-29 years in good health.

V gene TRBV5-1 combines with J gene TRBJ2-1; 12 bases are a match to TRBD2. Germline-derived CDR1 and CDR2 are SGHRS and YFSETQ. The CDR3 runs 17 residues. J lost 7 bases, V lost 2 bases, and 10 bases had no gene match. CDR3 bases: TGCGCCAGCAGCTTAAGGGCTAGCGGGAGGGAAAGGAATGAGCAGTTCTTC. It yields the protein CASSLRASGRERNEQFF. The variable domain in full, with the rest retrieved from reference TRBV5-1 and TRBJ2-1, is KAGVTQTPRYLIKTRGQQVTLSCSPISGHRSVSWYQQTPGQGLQFLFEYFSETQRNKGNFPGRFSGRQFSNSRSEMNVSTLELGDSALYLCASSLRASGRERNEQFFGPGTRLTVL.

The table lists this clonotype with a few counts. V and J are TRBV12-3 or TRBV12-4 and TRBJ1-1, with D hard to call. V was pared by 4 bases and J by 6 bases, with 6 bases between. This CDR3 is built from 11 residues. The CDR3 region has the DNA TGTGCCAGCAGTTCGGACGCTGAAGCTTTCTTT. Translation gives CASSSDAEAFF.

This clonotype was found once. The rearrangement uses TRBV18 and TRBJ2-2, with 7 bases identical to TRBD1. With V trimmed by 1 base and J by 1 base, 3 bases remained unmatched. The CDR3 length is 16 residues. Germline V gene lookup returns CDR1 KGHSH and CDR2 LQKENI. As DNA, the CDR3 is TGTGCCAGCTCACCACAAGGGGGCTTGAACACCGGGGAGCTGTTTTTT. Amino acid sequence: CASSPQGGLNTGELFF.

This chain connects TRBV3-1 to TRBJ2-7; TRBD1 is a possible D gene (6 bases). Per germline, CDR1 LGHDT and CDR2 YNNKEL (reference sequence). Trimming stripped 0 bases from V and 6 bases from J, with 12 bases between. CDR3 length: 14 residues. CDR3 nucleotide sequence: TGTGCCAGCAGCCAAGAACAAGGGGACACCGAGCAGTACTTC. Translating gives CASSQEQGDTEQYF.

The chain uses TRBV12-3 or TRBV12-4 and TRBJ2-1; D remains unclear. This CDR3 spans 17 amino acids. Trimming stripped 0 bases from V and 2 bases from J, with 14 bases between. The CDR3 loop is CASSLARTYPTYNEQFF. The CDR3 DNA reads TGTGCCAGCAGTTTAGCCAGAACTTACCCAACCTACAATGAGCAGTTCTTC.

The gene calls are TRBV12-3 or TRBV12-4 and TRBJ1-2; 7 nucleotides align to TRBD1. The CDR3 is 14 residues long. V shed 4 bases and J 7 bases; nucleotides not matched to a gene: 9. CDR3: CASSSMTGRFGYTF. CDR3 in DNA: TGTGCCAGCAGTTCCATGACAGGGCGGTTTGGCTACACCTTC.

The chain combines TRBV9 with TRBJ2-1; 9 nucleotides match TRBD1. The length of the CDR3 is 15 residues. The germline gives CDR1 SGDLS, CDR2 YYNGEE. V shed 3 bases, J shed 7 bases, and the junction held 8 bases outside the gene matches. CDR3 coding DNA: TGTGCCAGCAGCGCTTGGAGGACAGGGGATAATGAGCAGTTCTTC. This encodes CASSAWRTGDNEQFF.

The sample holds a few counts of this clonotype. CDR3 loop: CASSLRTGTGGSSSYNEQFF. CDR3 nucleotides: TGCGCCAGCAGTCTCAGGACCGGGACAGGGGGCTCCAGCTCCTACAATGAGCAGTTCTTC. V and J are TRBV10-1 and TRBJ2-1; 12 nucleotides align to TRBD1. With 5 bases clipped from V and 0 bases from J, the junction kept 14 bases outside the gene matches. This CDR3 contains 20 residues. Germline-derived CDR1 and CDR2 are WNHNN and SYGVQD (reference sequence).

The chain uses TRBV12-3 or TRBV12-4 and TRBJ2-1; 7 nucleotides line up with TRBD2. Trimming cost V 4 bases and J 11 bases; bases outside gene matches: 5. The CDR3 is 12 residues long. CDR3: CASSSIAGKQFF. The DNA of the CDR3 is TGTGCCAGCAGTTCAATAGCGGGCAAGCAGTTCTTC.

The chain's CDR3 is CASSPSRQGNQPQHF. The DNA for the CDR3 is TGTGCCAGCAGTCCTTCGAGACAGGGGAATCAGCCCCAGCATTTT. The chain has TRBV12-3 or TRBV12-4 and TRBJ1-5; 8 bases align to TRBD1. Losses at the gene ends were 5 bases for V and 4 bases for J; bases not matched to a gene: 7. The CDR3 runs to 15 residues.

The CDR3, as DNA: TGCGCCAGCAGTACGACAGGGCCTGATGGCTACACCTTC. It is translated as CASSTTGPDGYTF. The chain employs TRBV5-1 and TRBJ1-2, with TRBD1 matching over 7 bases. Germline CDR1 and CDR2: SGHRS and YFSETQ. The junction had 7 bases not matched to a gene; V was cut back by 5 bases and J by 6 bases. This CDR3 spans 13 amino acids. The entire variable domain, with the rest obtained from reference TRBV5-1 and TRBJ1-2, is as follows: KAGVTQTPRYLIKTRGQQVTLSCSPISGHRSVSWYQQTPGQGLQFLFEYFSETQRNKGNFPGRFSGRQFSNSRSEMNVSTLELGDSALYLCASSTTGPDGYTFGSGTRLTVV.

This clonotype has just a few counts. The CDR3 loop reads CASSQVRTGRNIQYF. The CDR3 region has the DNA TGCGCCAGCAGCCAAGTAAGGACTGGGAGAAACATTCAGTACTTC. The chain links TRBV4-1 to TRBJ2-4, with D perhaps TRBD2 (5 bases). Germline V CDR1 and CDR2: MGHRA, YSYEKL. The CDR3 covers 15 residues. Deletions cut 1 base from V and 6 bases from J, with 13 bases between.

This clonotype has just a few counts. The genes are TRBV29-1 and TRBJ2-5; 8 bases are shared with TRBD1. CDR3 size: 12 residues. The V and J ends lost 7 bases and 7 bases, in that order; junction bases with no gene match: 8. CDR1 is SQVTM and CDR2 is ANQGSEA in the germline V gene. CDR3 amino acids: CSAGQEVGTQYF. CDR3 coding DNA: TGCAGCGCGGGACAGGAGGTTGGGACCCAGTACTTC. Using reference TRBV29-1 and TRBJ2-5 for the parts outside the CDR3, the full variable domain is SAVISQKPSRDICQRGTSLTIQCQVDSQVTMMFWYRQQPGQSLTLIATANQGSEATYESGFVIDKFPISRPNLTFSTLTVSNMSPEDSSIYLCSAGQEVGTQYFGPGTRLLVL.

The chain joins TRBV12-3 or TRBV12-4 to TRBJ1-1; unclear D gene. The V end lost 1 base, the J end lost 4 bases, and 4 bases lay between the germline ends. The CDR3 extends over 12 amino acids. The CDR3 loop reads CASSLVSTEAFF. The CDR3, as DNA: TGTGCCAGCAGTTTAGTAAGCACTGAAGCTTTCTTT.